This entry is about one T cell receptor beta chain. Its target is unknown. Using immunoSEQ multiplex PCR, the repertoire was profiled, and TCRdb retains in-frame clones only, with some absent. The sample has more than 35,000 clones; approximately 82% are singletons. Trimming took 4 bases from V and 4 from J; bases not matched to a gene: 10. Germline V gene data show CDR1 as SNHLY and CDR2 as FYNNEI. This CDR3 comprises 16 residues. The data derive from a study of vaccination effects on CD4 cells after COVID-19. Within the ViraFEST assay, antigen-specific CD4+ T cells underwent expansion with viral peptide pools prior to sequencing. Subsequent to a culture period of 10 to 11 days, CD4+ T cells were isolated. Every participant took two doses of the BNT162b2 or mRNA-1273 vaccine.

The receptor comes from a human donor who received a COVID-19 vaccine. Some clones in this sample may be carry-over from other donors' samples. Sequenced here: CD4+ T cells from PBMCs cultured with HCoV-NL63 spike peptides, sampled after COVID-19 vaccination. This chain links TRBV2 with TRBJ1-1; 9 bases fit TRBD1. The CDR3 is CASSGGTGLGFTEAFF. Here the CDR3 DNA reads TGTGCCAGCAGTGGAGGGACAGGGCTCGGGTTCACTGAAGCTTTCTTT.